Sequencing of this TCR delta chain was carried out in a study of human gamma delta and Vdelta1 T cells. TCRdb reprocessed the PCR reads using CATT. This sample has 6,000 to 7,000 delta-chain clones, with over 30% found just once. The CDR3 totals 20 residues. Germline CDR1 is TSWWSYY and CDR2 is QGS. Concerning this clone itself: Its antigen is unknown. A read error is the likely source, as a far larger clone sits one nucleotide away.

Study-level findings and limits: Reportedly, Delta One T cells were polyclonal and broadly targeted acute myeloid leukemia.

The sequencing input was Vdelta1 gamma-delta T cells from blood grown in culture (DOT cells). The gene calls are TRDV1 and TRDJ1; 8 bases are shared with TRDD3. The clonotype originates from a human donor in good health. CDR3 residues: CALGELRFPELGVTTGKLIF. The CDR3 nucleotides are TGTGCTCTTGGGGAACTCCGCTTCCCTGAACTGGGGGTCACCACCGGTAAACTCATCTTT.